A single T cell receptor beta chain is shown here with its context. This record belongs to a study of cytomegalovirus exposure and HLA in healthy donors. In the PCR, 60 Vbeta and 13 Jbeta primers were used. Authors' processing steps: The count from a later analysis was tens of millions of unique TCR beta chains, approximately 9.9 million of them shared. Data came from immunoSEQ multiplex PCR; TCRdb stores just in-frame clones and leaves some out. V, J and clone size were drawn from that table, and D and trimming were deduced from the DNA. The sample includes about 93,000 clones, roughly 75% of them seen just once. Trimming removed 4 bases at V and 4 bases at J, with 4 bases between. Per the germline V gene, CDR1 is SNHLY and CDR2 is FYNNEI. The CDR3 has 12 residues.

This clonotype originated in a young man in good health and CMV-seronegative. The chain links TRBV2 to TRBJ1-4; D unresolved. Sequencing used PBMCs. The CDR3: CASSAGNEKLFF. CDR3 DNA: TGTGCCAGCAGTGCCGGTAATGAAAAACTGTTTTTT.